The 32 T cell receptor beta chains given below trace back to one sample, sequenced in a study of cytomegalovirus exposure and HLA in healthy donors. The PCR used 60 Vbeta and 13 Jbeta primers. Here immunoSEQ multiplex PCR was the method, and the copy in TCRdb shows in-frame clones only, minus some. The repertoire holds around 100,000 clones, roughly 78% seen once, with 4.4% in the top ten. The sample comprised PBMCs. The receptors derive from a male donor in good health and CMV-seropositive.

The chain employs TRBV4-2 and TRBJ2-7; 8 bases fit TRBD1. The CDR3 sequence is 16 residues long. J lost 0 bases, V lost 0 bases, and 4 bases had no gene match. Germline lookup yields CDR1 LGHNA and CDR2 YNFKEQ. This chain's CDR3 is CASSQEDRASSYEQYF. CDR3 bases: TGTGCCAGCAGCCAAGAGGACAGGGCTAGCTCCTACGAGCAGTACTTC.

Written as DNA, the CDR3 is TGCAGTGCTAGGCACTCCTGGGAAGCTTTCTTT. Translating gives CSARHSWEAFF. The chain combines TRBV20-1 with TRBJ1-1; the D is unclear. Germline CDR1 and CDR2: DFQATT and SNEGSKA (reference sequence). This CDR3 spans 11 amino acids. V gave up 3 bases and J gave up 8 bases, with 10 bases separating them.

This clone was picked up one time. The chain has TRBV13 and TRBJ2-5; TRBD1 might be the D (6 bases). The V and J ends lost 4 bases and 5 bases respectively, with 14 bases between them. Germline loops: CDR1 PRHDT, CDR2 FYEKMQ (reference sequence). CDR3 size: 14 residues. The chain's CDR3 is CASSSPGASETQYF. The CDR3 DNA sequence: TGTGCCAGCAGCTCCCCAGGGGCCAGCGAGACCCAGTACTTC.

The sample holds a few counts of this clone. The V call is TRBV12-2, the J call TRBJ2-7; the table's TRBD1 call for D was not verified on the DNA. TRBV12-2 corresponds to a pseudogene. CDR3 length: 11 residues. CDR3 amino acids: CASRLMSGPYF. The CDR3 nucleotides read TGTGCAAGTCGCTTAATGTCTGGGCCGTACTTC.

This clone has more than one count but fewer than ten. V is TRBV10-3 and J is TRBJ1-1; D gene uncertain. This CDR3 has 13 amino acids. Germline assignment: CDR1 ENHRY and CDR2 SYGVKD. Trimming cost V 3 bases and J 1 base, with 6 bases left between them. Written as DNA, the CDR3 is TGTGCCATCAGTGATTTGAGGAACACTGAAGCTTTCTTT. This codes for CAISDLRNTEAFF.

The chain joins TRBV27 to TRBJ1-1; TRBD1 matches 7 bases. Germline values: CDR1 MNHEY, CDR2 SMNVEV (reference sequence). V gave up 6 bases and J gave up 2 bases; unmatched junction bases: 3. There are 13 residues in the CDR3. The chain's CDR3 is CASSYRGNTEAFF. CDR3 nucleotides: TGTGCCAGCAGCTACAGGGGTAACACTGAAGCTTTCTTT.

V and J are TRBV29-1 and TRBJ2-6, with 12 bases matching TRBD2. Trimming at V came to 7 bases and at J to 2 bases, leaving 3 bases not matched to a gene. Germline values: CDR1 SQVTM, CDR2 ANQGSEA. The CDR3 contains 15 residues. CDR3 loop: CSARTSGTGANVLTF. CDR3 DNA sequence: TGCAGCGCGCGGACTAGCGGGACTGGGGCCAACGTCCTGACTTTC.

The table lists this clone with a few counts. This rearrangement joins TRBV5-1 to TRBJ1-1; perhaps TRBD1 as D (6 bases). Trimming removed 2 bases from V and 11 bases from J, with 22 bases in between. CDR1 and CDR2 (germline): SGHRS, YFSETQ. The CDR3 contains 15 residues. The CDR3 sequence: CASSFSPNQGLEAFF. The CDR3 DNA reads TGCGCCAGCAGCTTCTCGCCAAATCAGGGGTTGGAGGCTTTCTTT.

The chain carries TRBV7-3 and TRBJ2-3; D perhaps matches TRBD1 (6 bases). The CDR3 has 13 residues. The V and J ends lost 5 bases and 6 bases respectively, with 12 bases between them. The germline gives CDR1 SGHTA, CDR2 FQGTGA. The CDR3 DNA is TGTGCCAGCAGCATGACAGGATTTGATACGCAGTATTTT. Protein: CASSMTGFDTQYF.

The CDR3 DNA follows: TGTGCCAGCTCATCGGACAGGGGTCGAGGGGGTGAGCAGTTCTTC. Translated, it gives CASSSDRGRGGEQFF. The chain joins TRBV18 to TRBJ2-1, with 9 bases lining up with TRBD1. The V and J ends lost 5 bases and 9 bases, in that order; junction bases with no gene match: 11. CDR1 and CDR2 (germline): KGHSH, LQKENI. The CDR3 has 15 residues.

This rearrangement joins TRBV2 to TRBJ1-2; a weak D match, TRBD1 (5 bases). The ends were cut back, 6 bases at V and 8 bases at J, with 19 bases in the middle. The germline V gene has CDR1 SNHLY and CDR2 FYNNEI. This CDR3 has 14 residues. CDR3 in amino acids: CASRKGRNDGGYTF. CDR3 DNA: TGTGCCAGCAGGAAGGGGCGGAACGACGGGGGCTACACCTTC.

This rearrangement joins TRBV10-3 to TRBJ1-4; D may be TRBD1 (5 bases). V dropped 4 bases and J dropped 3 bases, with 6 bases sitting between them. Germline assignment: CDR1 ENHRY and CDR2 SYGVKD. The CDR3 runs 13 residues. CDR3 sequence reads: CAISGTSNEKLFF. CDR3 DNA sequence: TGTGCCATCAGTGGGACATCTAATGAAAAACTGTTTTTT.

The chain links TRBV6-5 to TRBJ1-1; TRBD1 agrees at 7 bases. The CDR3 covers 16 residues. The V segment lost 1 base and the J segment 0 bases; nucleotides outside the gene matches: 5. Germline loops: CDR1 MNHEY, CDR2 SVGAGI. In DNA, the CDR3 is TGTGCCAGCAGTTACTGGGACAGCAGTATGAACACTGAAGCTTTCTTT. Translation: CASSYWDSSMNTEAFF.

The genes are TRBV7-9 and TRBJ2-1; 8 bases agree with TRBD1. CDR3 length equals 14 residues. In germline, CDR1 is SEHNR, CDR2 FQNEAQ (reference sequence). With 5 bases clipped from V and 13 bases from J, the junction kept 13 bases outside the gene matches. CDR3: CASSMDRDIGLQFF. CDR3 coding DNA: TGTGCCAGCAGCATGGACAGGGATATAGGCCTTCAGTTCTTC.

The chain couples TRBV9 to TRBJ2-1; weak D call: TRBD2 (6 bases). Germline CDR1 and CDR2: SGDLS and YYNGEE. The V gene lost 3 bases and the J gene lost 0 bases, with 10 bases spanning the gap. The CDR3 is 15 residues long. CDR3 amino acids: CASSARAGSYNEQFF. The CDR3 DNA is TGTGCCAGCAGCGCTCGAGCGGGCTCCTACAATGAGCAGTTCTTC.

J is TRBJ2-3 and V is TRBV5-1, with 12 bases lining up with TRBD2. Germline lookup yields CDR1 SGHRS and CDR2 YFSETQ. The CDR3 length is 17 residues. V was pared by 4 bases and J by 5 bases, with 11 bases of the junction left unmatched. CDR3 amino acids: CASSLEPSGGAVDTQYF. The CDR3 bases are TGCGCCAGCAGCCTTGAGCCTAGCGGGGGGGCCGTAGATACGCAGTATTTT.

This chain links TRBV11-2 with TRBJ2-3; 7 positions match TRBD2. V trimming: 5 bases; J trimming: 2 bases; junction bases outside the gene matches: 13. CDR3 length equals 17 residues. The germline gives CDR1 SGHAT, CDR2 FQNNGV. The CDR3 is CASSHSGWGLNTDTQYF. The CDR3 DNA is TGTGCCAGCAGCCATAGTGGGTGGGGACTAAACACAGATACGCAGTATTTT. Based on the CDR3 plus reference TRBV11-2 and TRBJ2-3, the full variable domain is EAGVAQSPRYKIIEKRQSVAFWCNPISGHATLYWYQQILGQGPKLLIQFQNNGVVDDSQLPKDRFSAERLKGVDSTLKIQPAKLEDSAVYLCASSHSGWGLNTDTQYFGPGTRLTVL.

V gene TRBV27 combines with J gene TRBJ2-7; TRBD1 might be the D (6 bases). CDR3 length equals 18 residues. V lost 0 bases, J lost 3 bases, and 21 bases lay in between. Per germline, CDR1 MNHEY and CDR2 SMNVEV (reference sequence). CDR3 region: CASSLSSGYNLQGYEQYF. The CDR3 DNA follows: TGTGCCAGCAGTTTATCTTCCGGGTACAACCTACAGGGCTACGAGCAGTACTTC.

V is TRBV28 and J is TRBJ2-2, with a tentative D call TRBD1 (6 bases). This CDR3 is built from 14 residues. The germline V gene has CDR1 MDHEN and CDR2 SYDVKM. Trimming removed 3 bases from V and 4 bases from J, with 9 bases in between. The CDR3 loop is CASSFVGGTGELFF. The CDR3 DNA sequence: TGTGCCAGCAGTTTCGTAGGGGGCACCGGGGAGCTGTTTTTT.

This chain connects TRBV27 to TRBJ2-5; no firm D call. CDR1 and CDR2 (germline): MNHEY, SMNVEV (reference sequence). V was trimmed by 3 bases and J by 4 bases, leaving 3 bases between them. The CDR3 runs 11 residues. The CDR3 loop reads CASSFRETQYF. CDR3 sequence (DNA): TGTGCCAGCAGTTTCAGAGAGACCCAGTACTTC.

The chain couples TRBV30 to TRBJ1-1; 7 bases are shared with TRBD1. Looked up from germline, CDR1 is GTSNPN and CDR2 is SVGIG (reference sequence). With V trimmed by 0 bases and J by 5 bases, 9 bases remained unmatched. The CDR3 is 15 residues long. CDR3 DNA: TGTGCCTGGAGTGTAAGGGTCCGACAGGGAACTGAAGCTTTCTTT. Protein: CAWSVRVRQGTEAFF.

V and J are TRBV29-1 and TRBJ1-1, with D uncertain. Germline values: CDR1 SQVTM, CDR2 ANQGSEA. V was shortened by 3 bases and J by 13 bases, with 21 bases between the two germline ends. The CDR3 is made up of 13 amino acids. The CDR3 sequence: CSVEGGFYGADFF. CDR3 bases: TGCAGCGTTGAGGGCGGGTTCTACGGTGCGGATTTCTTT.

This clone was counted only a few times. V gene TRBV2 combines with J gene TRBJ2-3; 11 nucleotides align to TRBD2. J gave up 2 bases and V 6 bases, and 7 bases lay outside the gene matches. This CDR3 contains 16 residues. CDR1 is SNHLY and CDR2 is FYNNEI in the germline V gene. In nucleotides, the CDR3 is TGTGCCAGCAGCGACGGGGGACTAGCGGCCACAGATACGCAGTATTTT. Residues: CASSDGGLAATDTQYF.

This clone came up a few times. The chain has TRBV10-3 and TRBJ2-7, with 9 positions matching TRBD2. With V trimmed by 6 bases and J by 3 bases, 9 bases remained unmatched. Germline V CDR1 and CDR2: ENHRY, SYGVKD. This CDR3 has 15 amino acids. In DNA, the CDR3 is TGTGCCATCAGCGCACCCAGGACTAGCGTCTACGAGCAGTACTTC. It is translated as CAISAPRTSVYEQYF.

This clone appeared once. Different DNA sequences within this sample yield the same CDR3. The genes are TRBV5-1 and TRBJ1-2; D uncertain. Trimming pared 1 base from V and 6 bases from J, leaving 10 bases between. This CDR3 is built from 13 residues. The germline gives CDR1 SGHRS, CDR2 YFSETQ. The CDR3 DNA follows: TGCGCCAGCAGCTTGCCACTGCTTGATGGCTACACCTTC. Its protein is CASSLPLLDGYTF.

The rearrangement uses TRBV11-3 and TRBJ2-1; no definite D call. This CDR3 is built from 14 residues. V was clipped by 1 base and J by 5 bases, with 9 bases between them. Germline V lookup: CDR1 SGHNT, CDR2 YENEEA. The CDR3 here is CASSLVGQNNEQFF. The CDR3 DNA reads TGTGCCAGCAGCTTAGTGGGCCAAAACAATGAGCAGTTCTTC. Using reference TRBV11-3 and TRBJ2-1 for the parts outside the CDR3, the full variable domain is EAGVVQSPRYKIIEKKQPVAFWCNPISGHNTLYWYLQNLGQGPELLIRYENEEAVDDSQLPKDRFSAERLKGVDSTLKIQPAELGDSAVYLCASSLVGQNNEQFFGPGTRLTVL.

The chain combines TRBV29-1 with TRBJ1-1; D perhaps matches TRBD1 (5 bases). The germline V and J ends were trimmed by 6 bases and 2 bases, with 16 bases remaining between them. The CDR3 has 14 residues. CDR1 SQVTM and CDR2 ANQGSEA come from the germline V gene. The CDR3 reads CSVATATANTEAFF. The CDR3 DNA follows: TGCAGCGTCGCGACCGCGACAGCAAACACTGAAGCTTTCTTT. The entire variable domain, with the rest obtained from reference TRBV29-1 and TRBJ1-1, is as follows: SAVISQKPSRDICQRGTSLTIQCQVDSQVTMMFWYRQQPGQSLTLIATANQGSEATYESGFVIDKFPISRPNLTFSTLTVSNMSPEDSSIYLCSVATATANTEAFFGQGTRLTVV.

The chain combines TRBV25-1 with TRBJ1-4; 7 bases map to TRBD1. Unmatched junction bases numbered 10, after V lost 1 base and J lost 11 bases. The CDR3 spans 15 residues. In germline, CDR1 is MGHDK, CDR2 SYGVNS. CDR3 loop: CASSELTGRLVKLFF. The CDR3, as DNA: TGTGCCAGCAGTGAATTGACAGGGCGGTTAGTGAAACTGTTTTTT.

V is TRBV30 and J is TRBJ2-1, with 11 bases lining up with TRBD2. V lost 0 bases and J lost 9; bases outside the gene matches: 10. The V gene's germline CDR1 is GTSNPN and CDR2 SVGIG (reference sequence). The CDR3 runs to 16 residues. CDR3 in amino acids: CAWSVWLAGGDGEQFF. The CDR3 nucleotides read TGTGCCTGGAGTGTATGGCTAGCGGGGGGTGACGGTGAGCAGTTCTTC.

This clone was detected only a few times. The rearrangement uses TRBV5-1 and TRBJ1-1; D remains ambiguous. The germline V and J ends were trimmed by 0 bases and 4 bases, with 13 bases remaining between them. The CDR3 extends over 15 amino acids. CDR1 SGHRS and CDR2 YFSETQ come from the germline V gene. The CDR3 loop is CASSLVPMAGTEAFF. CDR3 coding DNA: TGCGCCAGCAGCTTGGTTCCCATGGCGGGCACTGAAGCTTTCTTT.

In this sample, this clone turned up once. V usage is TRBV27 and J usage is TRBJ1-5; D may be TRBD1 (5 bases). CDR1 is MNHEY and CDR2 is SMNVEV in the germline V gene (reference sequence). The CDR3 is made up of 14 amino acids. Trimming took off 3 bases at V and 7 bases at J, with 13 bases between the two ends. CDR3 in DNA: TGTGCCAGCAGTTTGAGGAGGGGAGGGCAGCCCCAGCATTTT. This codes for CASSLRRGGQPQHF.

The table lists this clone with a few counts. CDR3 sequence (DNA): TGCGCCAGCAGGGCGGCTGGAGGGGGCTTCCCTGAAGCTTTCTTT. Its translation is CASRAAGGGFPEAFF. The rearrangement uses TRBV5-1 and TRBJ1-1; 7 nucleotides align to TRBD1. Germline V gives CDR1 SGHRS, CDR2 YFSETQ. The CDR3 is 15 residues long. V dropped 5 bases and J dropped 6; count of bases not matched to a gene: 13. Supplemented by reference TRBV5-1 and TRBJ1-1, the full variable domain reads KAGVTQTPRYLIKTRGQQVTLSCSPISGHRSVSWYQQTPGQGLQFLFEYFSETQRNKGNFPGRFSGRQFSNSRSEMNVSTLELGDSALYLCASRAAGGGFPEAFFGQGTRLTVV.